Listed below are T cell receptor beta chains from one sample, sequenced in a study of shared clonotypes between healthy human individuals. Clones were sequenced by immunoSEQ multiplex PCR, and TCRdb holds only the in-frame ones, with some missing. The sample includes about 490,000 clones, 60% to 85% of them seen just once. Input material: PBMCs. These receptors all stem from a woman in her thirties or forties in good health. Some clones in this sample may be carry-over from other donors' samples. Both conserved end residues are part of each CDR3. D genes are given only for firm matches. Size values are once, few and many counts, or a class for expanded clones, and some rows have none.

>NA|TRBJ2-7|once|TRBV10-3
TGTGCCATCAGTGACCCCGGGACCTACTACGAGCAGTACTTC
CAISDPGTYYEQYF
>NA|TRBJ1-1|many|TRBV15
TGTGCCACCAGACGCGGGGCAGGGAGATTTGAAGCTTTCTTT
CATRRGAGRFEAFF
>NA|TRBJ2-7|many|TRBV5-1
TGCGCCAGCAGCCCGACTAGTTACTACGAGCAGTACTTC
CASSPTSYYEQYF
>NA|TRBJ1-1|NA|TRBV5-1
TGCGCCAGCAGCTTGGGGGCCGGAAACACTGAAGCTTTCTTT
CASSLGAGNTEAFF
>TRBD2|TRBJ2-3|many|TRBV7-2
TGTGCCAGCAGCCGACTAGCGGGAGGGATAGATACGCAGTATTTT
CASSRLAGGIDTQYF
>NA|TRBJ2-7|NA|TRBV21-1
NA
CASSKVGQGAYEQYF
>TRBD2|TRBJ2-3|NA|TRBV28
TGTGCCAGCAGTTTTGCGGGAGACCCCACAGATACGCAGTATTTT
CASSFAGDPTDTQYF
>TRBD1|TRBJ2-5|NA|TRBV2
TGTGCCAGCAGGATACAGGGGGCTGTCCAAGAGACCCAGTACTTC
CASRIQGAVQETQYF
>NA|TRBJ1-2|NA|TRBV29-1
TGCAGCGTTGGCCCCGGGGCAGTGGCAGTCTACACCTTC
CSVGPGAVAVYTF
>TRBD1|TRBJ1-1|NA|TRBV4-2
TGTGCCAGCAGCGAGGAGGCAGGGGGAATAAGTGAAGCTTTCTTT
CASSEEAGGISEAFF
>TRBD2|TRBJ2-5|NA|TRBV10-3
TGTGCCATCAGTGGGGGGGGACTAGCGGGAGGAGAGACCCAGTACTTC
CAISGGGLAGGETQYF
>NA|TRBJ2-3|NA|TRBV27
TGTGCCAGCAGTCCGCCTCACGGACGACCTGGGGATACGCAGTATTTT
CASSPPHGRPGDTQYF
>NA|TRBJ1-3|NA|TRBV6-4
TGTGCCAGCAGTGACTCGAGGTCAGAGTCTGGAAACACCATATATTTT
CASSDSRSESGNTIYF
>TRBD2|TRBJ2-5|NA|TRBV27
TGTGCCAGCAGCTGGCGGGAGAGAGAGACCCAGTACTTC
CASSWRERETQYF
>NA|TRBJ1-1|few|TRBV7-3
TGTGCCAGCAGCTTAGTTGGGGGAAGTAATGAAGCTTTCTTT
CASSLVGGSNEAFF
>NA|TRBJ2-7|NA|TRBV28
TGTGCCAGCAGAGGTCAGGGGGGGAACTACGAGCAGTACTTC
CASRGQGGNYEQYF
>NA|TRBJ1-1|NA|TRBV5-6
TGTGCCAGCAGCTTATTGTATATACCTGAAGCTTTCTTT
CASSLLYIPEAFF
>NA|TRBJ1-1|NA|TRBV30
TGTGCCTGGAGGATTCCTGACGCCGGGGCTTTCTTT
CAWRIPDAGAFF
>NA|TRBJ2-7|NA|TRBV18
TGTGCCAGCTCACCTAGCGGAGCAAGCTCCTACGAGCAGTACTTC
CASSPSGASSYEQYF
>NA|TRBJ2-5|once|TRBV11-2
TGTGCCAGCAGCCCCGGGGTCCAAGAGACCCAGTACTTC
CASSPGVQETQYF
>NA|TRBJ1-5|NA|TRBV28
TGTGCCAGCAGGGAAGTGGATCAGCCCCAGCATTTT
CASREVDQPQHF
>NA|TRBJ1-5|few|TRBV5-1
TGCGCCAGCAGTTGGGATGGTCAGCCTAATCAGCCCCAGCATTTT
CASSWDGQPNQPQHF
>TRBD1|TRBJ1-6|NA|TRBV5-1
TGCGCCAGCAGCTTGGCCGGGGACAGGGGAGAACCCCTCCACTTT
CASSLAGDRGEPLHF
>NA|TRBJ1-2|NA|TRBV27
TGTGCCAGCAGTTCCACAGGGCCCTATGGCTACACCTTC
CASSSTGPYGYTF
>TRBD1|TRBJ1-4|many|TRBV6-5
TGTGCCAGCAGTTACTCGACAGGGGGAGTGGAAAAACTGTTTTTT
CASSYSTGGVEKLFF
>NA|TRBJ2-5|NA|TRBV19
TGTGCCAGTAGGCCTCAGGGGAAAGAGACCCAGTACTTC
CASRPQGKETQYF
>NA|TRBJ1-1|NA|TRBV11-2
TGTGCCAGCAGCTTAGTGGTCACTGAAGCTTTCTTT
CASSLVVTEAFF
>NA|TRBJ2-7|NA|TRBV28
TGTGCCAGCAGTTCTGTCCGGTACACATCCTACGAGCAGTACTTC
CASSSVRYTSYEQYF
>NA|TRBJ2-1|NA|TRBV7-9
TGTGCCAGCAGCGTCCGGGACAATTCCCACGAGCAGTTCTTC
CASSVRDNSHEQFF
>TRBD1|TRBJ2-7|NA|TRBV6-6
TGTGCCACGCGACCGGGACAGGGGAACTCCTACGAGCAGTACTTC
CATRPGQGNSYEQYF
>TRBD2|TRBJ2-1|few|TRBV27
TGTGCCAGCAGCCCCGGGACTAGCGGGGACAATGAGCAGTTCTTC
CASSPGTSGDNEQFF
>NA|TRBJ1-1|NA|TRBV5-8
TGTGCCAGCAGCTTGGTAGCCACTGAAGCTTTCTTT
CASSLVATEAFF
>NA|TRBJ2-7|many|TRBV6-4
TGTGCCAGCAGTGACACCCCGGAGGGCGAGCAGTACTTC
CASSDTPEGEQYF
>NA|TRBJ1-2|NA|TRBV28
TGTGCCAGCAGTTTCATCGGCCCTAACTATGGCTACACCTTC
CASSFIGPNYGYTF